The 19 T cell receptor beta chains in this list originate from one sample, sequenced in a study of Graves' ophthalmopathy and Graves' hyperthyroidism. The authors amplified TCR beta CDR3 regions from RNA transcripts. The first-round RT-PCR employed HTBI primers together with the Qiagen OneStep RT-PCR kit. A multiplex PCR was then performed as the second round. TCRdb reanalysed the multiplex PCR reads using MiXCR and keeps one entry per CDR3 protein. Of approximately 700,000 distinct CDR3 sequences listed, under 50% are singletons. Sequencing was done on a sample of peripheral blood. Source of these receptors: an adult man with Graves' ophthalmopathy.

This clonotype has a single count. Germline and junction disagree at one end, which may indicate a read error. This sequence joins TRBV7-9 and TRBJ2-3; TRBD1 matches at 8 bases. The CDR3 length is 15 residues. The germline V gene encodes CDR1 SEHNR and CDR2 FQNEAQ (reference sequence). CDR3 coding DNA: TGCGCCAGCAGCCTACAGGGGGTAGAGACAGATACGCAGTATTTT. Residues: CASSLQGVETDTQYF.

The chain combines TRBV7-2 with TRBJ1-3; 8 bases are shared with TRBD1. The CDR3 is made up of 13 amino acids. Trimming removed 6 bases from V and 10 bases from J; junction bases left unmatched: 8. Germline lookup yields CDR1 SGHTA and CDR2 FQGNSA. The CDR3 region has the DNA TGTGCCAGCAGTACCGGGACAGGAGGGACCATATATTTT. Translation gives CASSTGTGGTIYF.

V and J are TRBV12-3 or TRBV12-4 and TRBJ1-2; weak D call: TRBD1 (5 bases). This CDR3 is 16 amino acids long. Trimming pared 7 bases from V and 0 bases from J, leaving 18 bases between. CDR3 in DNA: TGTGCCAGCACAGGGCCCCGACGGGCCCCTAACTATGGCTACACCTTC. Its protein is CASTGPRRAPNYGYTF.

The chain combines TRBV7-9 with TRBJ2-1; no definite D call. This CDR3 is 11 amino acids long. The germline V gene has CDR1 SEHNR and CDR2 FQNEAQ (reference sequence). Trimming stripped 5 bases from V and 9 bases from J, with 8 bases between. CDR3 coding DNA: TGTGCCAGCAGCACCCTTACTGAGCAGTTCTTC. It yields the protein CASSTLTEQFF.

The CDR3 sequence: CASSQDAGAGAVREQYF. DNA for the CDR3: TGTGCCAGCAGCCAAGATGCGGGAGCGGGGGCGGTACGCGAGCAGTACTTC. The J gene is TRBJ2-7, the V gene TRBV7-3, with 8 positions matching TRBD2. CDR3 length: 17 amino acids. The trim removed 5 bases at V and 6 bases at J, leaving 18 bases unmatched. Germline CDR1 reads SGHTA; CDR2 reads FQGTGA.

The gene calls are TRBV29-1 and TRBJ1-1; no reliable D call. Per the germline V gene, CDR1 is SQVTM and CDR2 is ANQGSEA. Trimming took off 8 bases at V and 0 bases at J, with 10 bases between the two ends. CDR3 length: 12 amino acids. The DNA for the CDR3 is TGCAGCCAAGCACGGATGAACACTGAAGCTTTCTTT. Protein sequence: CSQARMNTEAFF.

This clonotype came up many times. V is TRBV7-2 and J is TRBJ2-2, with 10 nucleotides matching TRBD2. J gave up 8 bases and V 5 bases, and 8 bases lay outside the gene matches. Looked up from germline, CDR1 is SGHTA and CDR2 is FQGNSA. The CDR3 runs 15 residues. CDR3 DNA sequence: TGTGCCAGCAGCACCGGGACTAGCGTAATTGGGGAGCTGTTTTTT. Translated, it gives CASSTGTSVIGELFF.

This clonotype showed up many times. In DNA form, the CDR3 reads TGCAGCGTTCCTCGGACAGGGGGCGCGGTTAATTATGGCTACACCTTC. Encoded protein: CSVPRTGGAVNYGYTF. The V call is TRBV29-1, the J call TRBJ1-2, with 11 bases identical to TRBD1. This CDR3 has 16 residues. CDR1 and CDR2 from the germline V gene are SQVTM and ANQGSEA. With 5 bases clipped from V and 5 bases from J, the junction kept 13 bases outside the gene matches. Together with reference TRBV29-1 and TRBJ1-2, the CDR3 gives the full variable domain: SAVISQKPSRDICQRGTSLTIQCQVDSQVTMMFWYRQQPGQSLTLIATANQGSEATYESGFVIDKFPISRPNLTFSTLTVSNMSPEDSSIYLCSVPRTGGAVNYGYTFGSGTRLTVV.

A few counts support this clonotype. The DNA for the CDR3 is TGTGCCAGCAGCTTCTCATTTTACGAGCAGTACTTC. This sequence encodes CASSFSFYEQYF. The chain employs TRBV7-9 and TRBJ2-7, with D uncertain. V lost 3 bases and J lost 4, with 7 bases in between. Germline lookup yields CDR1 SEHNR and CDR2 FQNEAQ (reference sequence). This CDR3 is 12 amino acids long.

This clonotype was seen ten or more times. The chain uses TRBV9 and TRBJ1-6; D uncertain. Trimming cost V 0 bases and J 0 bases, with 10 bases left between them. This CDR3 spans 17 amino acids. Germline CDR1 SGDLS, CDR2 YYNGEE. In DNA form, the CDR3 reads TGTGCCAGCAGCGTAGCCAGCGCGAGCTCCTATAATTCACCCCTCCACTTT. This sequence encodes CASSVASASSYNSPLHF.

This clonotype was recorded many times. The chain employs TRBV6-1 and TRBJ1-6; the D gene is possibly TRBD1 (5 bases). The V end lost 9 bases, the J end lost 10 bases, and 16 bases lay between the germline ends. There are 13 residues in the CDR3. Germline lookup yields CDR1 MNHNS and CDR2 SASEGT. CDR3 residues: CASQGQGDSPLHF. DNA for the CDR3: TGTGCCAGTCAGGGCCAAGGAGACTCACCCCTCCACTTT.

The gene calls are TRBV19 and TRBJ2-5; weak D call: TRBD1 (6 bases). CDR3 size: 12 residues. Germline lookup yields CDR1 LNHDA and CDR2 SQIVND (reference sequence). As DNA, the CDR3 is TGTGCGACAGACACAGGGTCTCAGCCCCAGTACTTC. The encoded protein is CATDTGSQPQYF.

V usage is TRBV24-1 and J usage is TRBJ1-4; perhaps TRBD1 as D (6 bases). V lost 4 bases and J 8 bases, leaving 10 bases between the germline ends. Germline loops: CDR1 KGHDR, CDR2 SFDVKD. The CDR3 consists of 13 residues. The CDR3 DNA follows: TGTGCCACCAGTGAGGGGGCCGGGGAAAAACTGTTTTTT. It codes for CATSEGAGEKLFF.

This clonotype has at least ten counts. This chain joins TRBV9 and TRBJ2-7, with D possibly TRBD2 on 5 matching bases. V lost 0 bases to trimming and J lost 0 bases, with 7 bases between them. Germline V CDR1 and CDR2: SGDLS, YYNGEE. The CDR3 consists of 14 residues. This CDR3 reads CASSVVASSYEQYF. In nucleotides, the CDR3 is TGTGCCAGCAGCGTAGTAGCGTCCTCCTACGAGCAGTACTTC.

Ten or more counts support this clonotype. CDR3 loop: CSARSPGLMNTEAFF. Here the CDR3 DNA reads TGCAGTGCTAGGTCCCCCGGACTCATGAACACTGAAGCTTTCTTT. This rearrangement joins TRBV20-1 to TRBJ1-1; the D is unclear. CDR3 length: 15 amino acids. CDR1 is DFQATT and CDR2 is SNEGSKA in the germline V gene (reference sequence). Deletions cut 3 bases from V and 0 bases from J, with 14 bases between.

This clonotype was picked up many times. The chain has TRBV5-1 and TRBJ1-4, with TRBD1 matching 7 bases. V shed 10 bases, J shed 5 bases, and the junction held 8 bases outside the gene matches. Germline assignment: CDR1 SGHRS and CDR2 YFSETQ. The CDR3 loop spans 13 amino acids. For the CDR3, the DNA is TGCGCCGGGAAGGGGACAGAGAATGAAAAACTGTTTTTT. Its protein is CAGKGTENEKLFF.

CDR3 region: CAWSPGANVLTF. The CDR3, as DNA: TGTGCCTGGAGTCCTGGGGCCAACGTCCTGACTTTC. The chain is built from TRBV30 and TRBJ2-6; no definite D call. Germline V gene sequence: CDR1 GTSNPN, CDR2 SVGIG (reference sequence). The length of the CDR3 is 12 residues. The V and J ends lost 2 bases and 2 bases respectively, with 1 base between them.

The chain combines TRBV7-2 with TRBJ2-7; D possibly corresponds to TRBD2 (5 bases). The CDR3 totals 13 residues. V was clipped by 4 bases and J by 3 bases, with 10 bases between them. CDR1 is SGHTA, CDR2 FQGNSA, per germline. CDR3: CASSWNRDYEQYF. CDR3 DNA: TGTGCCAGCAGCTGGAACCGGGACTACGAGCAGTACTTC.

As regards this clonotype: Its ends do not fully match the called genes, so a read error is possible. The rearrangement links TRBV6-1 to TRBJ1-2; D unclear. The CDR3 totals 12 residues. In germline, CDR1 is MNHNS, CDR2 SASEGT. CDR3 sequence reads: CVSSPTVGGYTF. The CDR3 nucleotides read TGTGTCAGCAGTCCCACGGTCGGTGGCTACACCTTC.